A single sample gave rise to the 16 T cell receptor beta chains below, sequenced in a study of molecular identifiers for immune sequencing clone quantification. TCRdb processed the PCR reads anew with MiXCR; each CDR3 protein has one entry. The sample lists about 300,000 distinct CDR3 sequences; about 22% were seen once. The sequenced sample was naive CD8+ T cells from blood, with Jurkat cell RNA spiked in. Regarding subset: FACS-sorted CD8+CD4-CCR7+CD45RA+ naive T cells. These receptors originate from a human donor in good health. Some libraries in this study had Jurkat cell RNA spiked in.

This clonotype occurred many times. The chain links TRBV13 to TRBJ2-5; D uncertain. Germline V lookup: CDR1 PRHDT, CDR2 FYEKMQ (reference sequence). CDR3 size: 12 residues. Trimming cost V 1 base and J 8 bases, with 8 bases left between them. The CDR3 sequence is CASSLDRITQYF. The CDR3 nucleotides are TGTGCCAGCAGCTTAGATAGGATCACCCAGTACTTC. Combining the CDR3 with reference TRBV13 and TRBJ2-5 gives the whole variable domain AAGVIQSPRHLIKEKRETATLKCYPIPRHDTVYWYQQGPGQDPQFLISFYEKMQSDKGSIPDRFSAQQFSDYHSELNMSSLELGDSALYFCASSLDRITQYFGPGTRLLVL.

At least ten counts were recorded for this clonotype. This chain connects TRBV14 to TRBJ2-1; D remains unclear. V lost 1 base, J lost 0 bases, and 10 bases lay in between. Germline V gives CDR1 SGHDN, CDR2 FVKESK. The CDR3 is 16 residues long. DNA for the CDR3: TGTGCCAGCAGCCAAGGAGGATATATCTCCTACAATGAGCAGTTCTTC. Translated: CASSQGGYISYNEQFF.

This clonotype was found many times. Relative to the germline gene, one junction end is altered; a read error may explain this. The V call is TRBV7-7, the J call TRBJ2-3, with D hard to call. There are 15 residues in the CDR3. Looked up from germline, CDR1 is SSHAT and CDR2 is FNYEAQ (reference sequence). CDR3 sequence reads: CASSLGVGFQDTQYF. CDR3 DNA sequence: TGTGCTAGCAGCTTAGGTGTCGGATTTCAGGATACGCAGTATTTT.

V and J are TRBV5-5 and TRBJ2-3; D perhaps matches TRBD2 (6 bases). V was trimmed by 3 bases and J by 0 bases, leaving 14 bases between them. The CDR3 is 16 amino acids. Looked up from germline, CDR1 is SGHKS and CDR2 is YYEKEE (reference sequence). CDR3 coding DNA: TGTGCCAGCAGCTCCGCGGGACTCTCTAGCACAGATACGCAGTATTTT. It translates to CASSSAGLSSTDTQYF.

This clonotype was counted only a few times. The CDR3 sequence is CASSVGQGETQYF. For the CDR3, the DNA is TGTGCCAGCAGCGTGGGACAGGGGGAGACCCAGTACTTC. The V gene is TRBV13, the J gene TRBJ2-5; 10 bases line up with TRBD1. The CDR3 length is 13 residues. Trimming at V came to 5 bases and at J to 5 bases, leaving 2 bases not matched to a gene. The germline CDR1 and CDR2 sequences are PRHDT and FYEKMQ (reference sequence).

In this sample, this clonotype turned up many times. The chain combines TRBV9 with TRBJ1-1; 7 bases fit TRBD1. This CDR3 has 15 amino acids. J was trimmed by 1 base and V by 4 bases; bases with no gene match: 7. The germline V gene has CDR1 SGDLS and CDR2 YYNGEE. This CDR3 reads CASSITGVGNTEAFF. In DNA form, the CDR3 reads TGTGCCAGCAGCATTACAGGGGTGGGGAACACTGAAGCTTTCTTT.

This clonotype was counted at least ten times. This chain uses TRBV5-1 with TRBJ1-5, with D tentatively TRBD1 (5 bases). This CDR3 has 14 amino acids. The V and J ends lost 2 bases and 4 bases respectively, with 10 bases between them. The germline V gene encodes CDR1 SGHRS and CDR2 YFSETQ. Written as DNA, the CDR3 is TGCGCCAGCAGCTTCGACAGTGTAAATCAGCCCCAGCATTTT. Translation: CASSFDSVNQPQHF. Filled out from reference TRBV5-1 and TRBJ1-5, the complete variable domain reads KAGVTQTPRYLIKTRGQQVTLSCSPISGHRSVSWYQQTPGQGLQFLFEYFSETQRNKGNFPGRFSGRQFSNSRSEMNVSTLELGDSALYLCASSFDSVNQPQHFGDGTRLSIL.

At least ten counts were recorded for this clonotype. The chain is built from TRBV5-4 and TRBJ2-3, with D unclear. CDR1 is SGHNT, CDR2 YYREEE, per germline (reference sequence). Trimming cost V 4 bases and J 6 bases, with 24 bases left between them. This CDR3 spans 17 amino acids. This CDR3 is CASSPMAVASSIDTQYF. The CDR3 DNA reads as TGTGCCAGCAGCCCTATGGCGGTAGCCTCATCTATTGATACGCAGTATTTT.

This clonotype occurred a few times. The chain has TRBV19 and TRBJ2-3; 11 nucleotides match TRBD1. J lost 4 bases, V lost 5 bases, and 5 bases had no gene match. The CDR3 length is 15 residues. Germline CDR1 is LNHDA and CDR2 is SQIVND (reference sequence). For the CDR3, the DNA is TGTGCCAGTAGTGGACAGGGGGCTTTTCCAGATACGCAGTATTTT. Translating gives CASSGQGAFPDTQYF.

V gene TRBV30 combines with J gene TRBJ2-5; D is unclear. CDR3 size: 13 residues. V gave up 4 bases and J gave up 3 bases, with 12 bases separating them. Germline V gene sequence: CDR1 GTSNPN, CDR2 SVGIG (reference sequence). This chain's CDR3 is CAWTRQVEETQYF. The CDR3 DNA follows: TGTGCCTGGACACGGCAGGTAGAAGAGACCCAGTACTTC.

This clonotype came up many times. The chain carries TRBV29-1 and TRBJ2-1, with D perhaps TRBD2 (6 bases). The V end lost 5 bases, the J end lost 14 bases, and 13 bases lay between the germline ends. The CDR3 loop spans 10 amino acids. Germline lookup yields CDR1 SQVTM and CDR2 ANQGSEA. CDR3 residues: CSVTSPAEFF. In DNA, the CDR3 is TGCAGCGTTACTAGCCCCGCGGAGTTCTTC.

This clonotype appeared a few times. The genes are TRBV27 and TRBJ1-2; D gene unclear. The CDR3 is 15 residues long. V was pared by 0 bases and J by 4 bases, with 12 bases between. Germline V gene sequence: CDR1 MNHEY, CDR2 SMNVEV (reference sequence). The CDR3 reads CASSLSAESGYGYTF. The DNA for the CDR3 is TGTGCCAGCAGTTTATCGGCGGAATCAGGCTATGGCTACACCTTC.

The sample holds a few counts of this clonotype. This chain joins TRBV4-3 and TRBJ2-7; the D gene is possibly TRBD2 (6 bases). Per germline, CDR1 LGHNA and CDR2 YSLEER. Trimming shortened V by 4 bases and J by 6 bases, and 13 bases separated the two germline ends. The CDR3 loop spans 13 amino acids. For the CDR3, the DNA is TGCGCCAGCAGCCCCAACGTGGGGGGCGAGCAGTACTTC. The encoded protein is CASSPNVGGEQYF.

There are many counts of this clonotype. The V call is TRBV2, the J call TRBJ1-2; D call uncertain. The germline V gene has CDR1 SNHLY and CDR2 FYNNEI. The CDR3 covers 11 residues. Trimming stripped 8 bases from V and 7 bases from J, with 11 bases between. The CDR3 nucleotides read TGTGCCAGCCCTGAGCCCACTGGCTACACCTTC. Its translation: CASPEPTGYTF.

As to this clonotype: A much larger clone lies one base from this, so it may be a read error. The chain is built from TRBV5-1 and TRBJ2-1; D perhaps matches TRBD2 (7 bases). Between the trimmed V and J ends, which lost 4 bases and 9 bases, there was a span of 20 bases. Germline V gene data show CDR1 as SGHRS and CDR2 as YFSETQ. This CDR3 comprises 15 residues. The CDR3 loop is CASSRGAGVQSEQFF. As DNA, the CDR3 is TGCGCCAGCAGCCGGGGGGCAGGAGTTCAGTCTGAGCAGTTCTTC.

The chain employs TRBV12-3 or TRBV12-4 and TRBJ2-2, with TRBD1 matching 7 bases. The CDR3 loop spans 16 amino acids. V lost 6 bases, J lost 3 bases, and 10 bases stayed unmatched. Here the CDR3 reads CASSRSPGQYTGELFF. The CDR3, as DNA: TGTGCCAGCAGCCGATCCCCGGGACAGTACACCGGGGAGCTGTTTTTT.